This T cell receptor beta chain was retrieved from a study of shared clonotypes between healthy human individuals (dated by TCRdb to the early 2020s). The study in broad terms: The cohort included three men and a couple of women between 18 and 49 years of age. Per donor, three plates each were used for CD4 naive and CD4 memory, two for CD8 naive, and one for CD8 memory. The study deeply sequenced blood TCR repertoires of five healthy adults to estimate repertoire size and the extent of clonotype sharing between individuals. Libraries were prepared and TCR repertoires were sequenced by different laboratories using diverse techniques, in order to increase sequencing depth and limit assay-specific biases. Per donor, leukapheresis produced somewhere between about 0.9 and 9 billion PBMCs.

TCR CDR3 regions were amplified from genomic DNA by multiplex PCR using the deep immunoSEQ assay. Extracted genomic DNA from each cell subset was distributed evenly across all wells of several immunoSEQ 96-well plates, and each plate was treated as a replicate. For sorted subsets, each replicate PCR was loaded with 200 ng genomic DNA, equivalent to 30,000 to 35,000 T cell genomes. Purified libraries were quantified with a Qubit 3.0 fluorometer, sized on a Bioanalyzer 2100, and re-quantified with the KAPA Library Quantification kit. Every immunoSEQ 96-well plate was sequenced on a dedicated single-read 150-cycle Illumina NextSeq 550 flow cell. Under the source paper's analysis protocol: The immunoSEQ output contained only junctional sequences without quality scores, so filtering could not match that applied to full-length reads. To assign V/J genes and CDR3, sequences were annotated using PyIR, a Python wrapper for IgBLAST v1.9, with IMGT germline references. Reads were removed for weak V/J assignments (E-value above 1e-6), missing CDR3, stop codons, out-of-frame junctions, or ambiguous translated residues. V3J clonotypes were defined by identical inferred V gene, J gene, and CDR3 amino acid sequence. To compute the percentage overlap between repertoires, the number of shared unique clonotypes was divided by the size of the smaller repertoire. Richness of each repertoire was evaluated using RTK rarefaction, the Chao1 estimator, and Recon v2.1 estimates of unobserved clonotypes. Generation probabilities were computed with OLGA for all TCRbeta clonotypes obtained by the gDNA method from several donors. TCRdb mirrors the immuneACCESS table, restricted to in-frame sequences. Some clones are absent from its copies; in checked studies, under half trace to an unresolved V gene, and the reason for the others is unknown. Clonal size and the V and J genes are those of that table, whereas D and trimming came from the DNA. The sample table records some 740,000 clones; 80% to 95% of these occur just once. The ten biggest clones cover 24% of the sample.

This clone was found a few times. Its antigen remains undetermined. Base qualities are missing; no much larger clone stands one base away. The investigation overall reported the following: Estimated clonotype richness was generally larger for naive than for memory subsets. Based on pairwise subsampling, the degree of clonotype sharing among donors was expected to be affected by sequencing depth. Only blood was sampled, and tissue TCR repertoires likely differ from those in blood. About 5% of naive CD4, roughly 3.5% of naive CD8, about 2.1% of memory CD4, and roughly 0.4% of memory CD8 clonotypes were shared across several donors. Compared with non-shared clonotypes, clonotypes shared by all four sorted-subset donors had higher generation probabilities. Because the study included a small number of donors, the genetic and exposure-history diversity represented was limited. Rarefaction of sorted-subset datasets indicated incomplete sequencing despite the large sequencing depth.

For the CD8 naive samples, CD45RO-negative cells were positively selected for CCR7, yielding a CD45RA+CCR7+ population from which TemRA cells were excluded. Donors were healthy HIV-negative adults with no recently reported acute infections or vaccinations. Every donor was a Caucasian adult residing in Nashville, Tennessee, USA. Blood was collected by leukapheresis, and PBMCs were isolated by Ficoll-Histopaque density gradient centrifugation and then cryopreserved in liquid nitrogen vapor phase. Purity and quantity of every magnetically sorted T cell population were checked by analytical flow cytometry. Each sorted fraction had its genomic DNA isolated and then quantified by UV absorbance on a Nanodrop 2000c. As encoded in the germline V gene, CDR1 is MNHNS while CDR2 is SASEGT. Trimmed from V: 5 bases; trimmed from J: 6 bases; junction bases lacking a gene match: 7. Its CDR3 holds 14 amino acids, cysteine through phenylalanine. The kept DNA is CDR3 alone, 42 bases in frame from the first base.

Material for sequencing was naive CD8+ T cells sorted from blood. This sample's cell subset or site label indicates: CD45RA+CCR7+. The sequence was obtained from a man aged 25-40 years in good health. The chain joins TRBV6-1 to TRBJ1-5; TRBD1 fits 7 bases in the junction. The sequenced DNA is TGTGCCAGCAGTCCGGACAGGCTTTTTCAGCCCCAGCATTTT. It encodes CASSPDRLFQPQHF.